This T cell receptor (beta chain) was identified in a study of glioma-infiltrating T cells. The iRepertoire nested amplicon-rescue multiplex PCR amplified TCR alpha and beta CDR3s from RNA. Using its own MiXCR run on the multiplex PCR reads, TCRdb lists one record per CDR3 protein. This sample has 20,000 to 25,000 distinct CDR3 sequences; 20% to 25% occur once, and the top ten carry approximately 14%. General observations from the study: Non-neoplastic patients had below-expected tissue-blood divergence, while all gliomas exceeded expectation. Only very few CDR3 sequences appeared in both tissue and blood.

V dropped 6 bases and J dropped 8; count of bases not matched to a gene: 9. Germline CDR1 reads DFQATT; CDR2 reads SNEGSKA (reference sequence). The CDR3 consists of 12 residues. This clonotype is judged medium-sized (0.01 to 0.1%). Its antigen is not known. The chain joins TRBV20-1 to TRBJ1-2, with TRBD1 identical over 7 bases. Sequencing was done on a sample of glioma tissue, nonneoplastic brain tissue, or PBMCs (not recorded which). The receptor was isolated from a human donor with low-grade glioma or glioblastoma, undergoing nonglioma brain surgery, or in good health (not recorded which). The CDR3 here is CSASTGMDGYTF. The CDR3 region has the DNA TGCAGTGCCTCGACAGGGATGGACGGCTACACCTTC.